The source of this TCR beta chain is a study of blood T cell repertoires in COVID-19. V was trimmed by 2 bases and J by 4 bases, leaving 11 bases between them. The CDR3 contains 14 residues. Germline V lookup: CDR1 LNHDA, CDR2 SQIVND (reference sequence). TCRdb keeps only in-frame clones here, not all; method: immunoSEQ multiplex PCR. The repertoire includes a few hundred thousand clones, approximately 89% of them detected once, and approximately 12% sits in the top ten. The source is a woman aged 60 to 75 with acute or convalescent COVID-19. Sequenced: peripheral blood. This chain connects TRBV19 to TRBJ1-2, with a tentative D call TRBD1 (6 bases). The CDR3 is CASSISRGGYGYTF. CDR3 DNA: TGTGCCAGTAGTATATCCAGGGGTGGCTATGGCTACACCTTC. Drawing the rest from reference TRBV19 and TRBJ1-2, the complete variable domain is DGGITQSPKYLFRKEGQNVTLSCEQNLNHDAMYWYRQDPGQGLRLIYYSQIVNDFQKGDIAEGYSVSREKKESFPLTVTSAQKNPTAFYLCASSISRGGYGYTFGSGTRLTVV.